These 15 T cell receptor beta chains came from one sample sequenced in a study of cytomegalovirus exposure and HLA in healthy donors. The PCR had 60 Vbeta and 13 Jbeta primers. TCRdb's copy holds only in-frame clones and misses some; the assay was immunoSEQ multiplex PCR. There are 160,000 or so clones in the sample; roughly 76% occur only once, and 4.9% lies in the top ten. Sequencing was carried out using PBMCs. Receptor source: a woman aged 18-30 years in good health and CMV-seropositive.

The CDR3 DNA follows: TGCGCCAGCAGCCCCCAAACCCGACGGAGTGGTACTGAAGCTTTCTTT. Protein sequence: CASSPQTRRSGTEAFF. This sequence joins TRBV4-1 and TRBJ1-1; no clear D. CDR1 is MGHRA and CDR2 is YSYEKL in the germline V gene. V lost 4 bases and J 5 bases, leaving 20 bases between the germline ends. CDR3 size: 16 residues.

This clone was found a few times. The chain recombines TRBV9 with TRBJ2-7; 7 nucleotides align to TRBD1. CDR1 is SGDLS and CDR2 is YYNGEE in the germline V gene. This CDR3 comprises 15 residues. Trimming took 4 bases from V and 2 from J; bases not matched to a gene: 9. The CDR3 here is CASSPTGLVTYEQYF. DNA of the CDR3: TGTGCCAGCAGCCCGACAGGGTTAGTAACCTACGAGCAGTACTTC. The full variable domain, rest sourced from reference TRBV9 and TRBJ2-7, is DSGVTQTPKHLITATGQRVTLRCSPRSGDLSVYWYQQSLDQGLQFLIQYYNGEERAKGNILERFSAQQFPDLHSELNLSSLELGDSALYFCASSPTGLVTYEQYFGPGTRLTVT.

V is TRBV7-7 and J is TRBJ2-5, with 12 bases lining up with TRBD2. The trim removed 3 bases at V and 5 bases at J, leaving 1 base unmatched. This CDR3 is 14 amino acids long. Germline V gene lookup returns CDR1 SSHAT and CDR2 FNYEAQ (reference sequence). This chain's CDR3 is CASSFGLAGETQYF. DNA for the CDR3: TGTGCCAGCAGCTTTGGACTAGCGGGGGAGACCCAGTACTTC.

The chain uses TRBV6-1 and TRBJ2-7, with 8 bases matching TRBD2. Germline-derived CDR1 and CDR2 are MNHNS and SASEGT. The CDR3 covers 16 residues. V shed 2 bases and J 2 bases; nucleotides not matched to a gene: 8. The DNA of the CDR3 is TGTGCCAGCAGTGAAAGATCGACGGGGGGGCCCTACGAGCAGTACTTC. Translating gives CASSERSTGGPYEQYF.

V gene TRBV4-3 combines with J gene TRBJ2-3, with 10 bases fitting TRBD2. The CDR3 spans 21 residues. Per germline, CDR1 LGHNA and CDR2 YSLEER. With V trimmed by 2 bases and J by 2 bases, 19 bases remained unmatched. This CDR3 is CASSQPQRHSGGPLYTDTQYF. The CDR3 DNA reads as TGCGCCAGCAGCCAACCCCAACGACATAGCGGGGGGCCACTTTACACAGATACGCAGTATTTT.

The J gene is TRBJ1-5, the V gene TRBV23-1; TRBD1 might be the D (6 bases). TRBV23-1 is flagged as an ORF with uncertain function. V lost 0 bases to trimming and J lost 5 bases, with 14 bases between them. The CDR3 loop spans 16 amino acids. In DNA form, the CDR3 reads TGCGCCAGCAGTCAATCAAACAGGGTGGTATATCAGCCCCAGCATTTT. Translation: CASSQSNRVVYQPQHF.

The genes are TRBV5-1 and TRBJ2-3; 9 bases match TRBD1. The length of the CDR3 is 14 residues. With V trimmed by 4 bases and J by 6 bases, 6 bases remained unmatched. Germline lookup yields CDR1 SGHRS and CDR2 YFSETQ. The DNA for the CDR3 is TGCGCCAGCAGCGAGGGACAGGGAGTGGATACGCAGTATTTT. Encoded protein: CASSEGQGVDTQYF.

The genes are TRBV4-1 and TRBJ2-1, with 8 bases matching TRBD1. The germline V gene encodes CDR1 MGHRA and CDR2 YSYEKL. V shed 3 bases, J shed 9 bases, and the junction held 7 bases outside the gene matches. The CDR3 is 14 residues long. The CDR3 is CASSQATGVFEQFF. The CDR3 DNA sequence: TGCGCCAGCAGCCAGGCGACAGGGGTTTTTGAGCAGTTCTTC.

The chain couples TRBV4-3 to TRBJ2-7; 11 bases fit TRBD1. V lost 4 bases to trimming and J lost 5 bases; unmatched junction nucleotides: 16. Germline V gene lookup returns CDR1 LGHNA and CDR2 YSLEER. The length of the CDR3 is 18 residues. Here the CDR3 DNA reads TGCGCCAGCAGCCGAGACTACTTAACGGGACAGGGGGTCGACGAGCAGTACTTC. Encoded protein: CASSRDYLTGQGVDEQYF.

The rearrangement uses TRBV10-3 and TRBJ1-3, with D uncertain. Trimming shortened V by 2 bases and J by 0 bases, and 5 bases separated the two germline ends. Germline V gene sequence: CDR1 ENHRY, CDR2 SYGVKD. This CDR3 region has 14 residues. The CDR3 DNA reads as TGTGCCATCAGTGAGCAGTTCTCTGGAAACACCATATATTTT. Its translation is CAISEQFSGNTIYF.

The V gene is TRBV6-1, the J gene TRBJ1-1; D uncertain. There are 13 residues in the CDR3. V dropped 8 bases and J dropped 6 bases, with 16 bases sitting between them. Germline assignment: CDR1 MNHNS and CDR2 SASEGT. CDR3 region: CASQIATRSEAFF. In DNA form, the CDR3 reads TGTGCCAGCCAAATAGCGACTCGGTCTGAAGCTTTCTTT.

The rearrangement joins TRBV5-4 to TRBJ2-3; no clear D gene. The V gene lost 4 bases and the J gene lost 4 bases, with 16 bases spanning the gap. The CDR3 extends over 15 amino acids. Germline lookup yields CDR1 SGHNT and CDR2 YYREEE (reference sequence). The CDR3 protein is CASSPGGSLPDTQYF. The CDR3 DNA reads as TGTGCCAGCAGCCCGGGTGGCAGCCTCCCAGATACGCAGTATTTT. The full variable domain, completed using reference TRBV5-4 and TRBJ2-3, is ETGVTQSPTHLIKTRGQQVTLRCSSQSGHNTVSWYQQALGQGPQFIFQYYREEENGRGNFPPRFSGLQFPNYSSELNVNALELDDSALYLCASSPGGSLPDTQYFGPGTRLTVL.

The chain has TRBV6-6 and TRBJ2-5; TRBD1 aligns across 9 bases. Germline V lookup: CDR1 MNHNY, CDR2 SVGAGI (reference sequence). The CDR3 is 14 residues long. The junction had 8 bases not matched to a gene; V was cut back by 5 bases and J by 7 bases. CDR3 in DNA: TGTGCCAGCAGTACGGACAGGGGCCATGGGACCCAGTACTTC. It is translated as CASSTDRGHGTQYF.

This clone was found a few times. The rearrangement uses TRBV28 and TRBJ2-6, with D perhaps TRBD2 (6 bases). This CDR3 has 15 amino acids. Trimming shortened V by 7 bases and J by 3 bases, and 13 bases separated the two germline ends. From germline, CDR1 is MDHEN and CDR2 SYDVKM. The CDR3: CASKREEGGANVLTF. CDR3 DNA sequence: TGTGCCAGCAAGAGGGAGGAAGGTGGGGCCAACGTCCTGACTTTC.

The V gene is TRBV4-2, the J gene TRBJ1-3, with a possible D match to TRBD1 (5 bases). This CDR3 spans 19 amino acids. The V end was cut by 3 bases, the J end by 3 bases, with 24 bases between. From germline, CDR1 is LGHNA and CDR2 YNFKEQ. The CDR3 coding sequence is TGTGCCAGCAGCCAGACTTTTTCGACGGGGGGTCTTGGTGGAAACACCATATATTTT. It is translated as CASSQTFSTGGLGGNTIYF.